The 19 T cell receptor beta chains listed next were all sequenced from one sample in a study of T-cell memory formation after mild COVID-19. One entry per CDR3 protein, called by TCRdb with MiXCR from the 5' RACE reads. The sample yields roughly 510,000 distinct CDR3 sequences, roughly 17% seen once. Sample: PBMCs or a T cell subset sorted from them (not recorded which). These receptors originate from an adult woman who had mild COVID-19 (a few samples of this study predate the infection). Cell type and time point are not known.

This clonotype showed up just a few times. The chain recombines TRBV4-2 with TRBJ2-2; D is possibly TRBD2 (5 bases). The V gene's germline CDR1 is LGHNA and CDR2 YNFKEQ. Trimming pared 0 bases from V and 5 bases from J, leaving 16 bases between. The CDR3 totals 17 residues. This CDR3 reads CASSQDFEGSYTGELFF. The CDR3 bases are TGTGCCAGCAGCCAAGATTTTGAGGGATCCTATACCGGGGAGCTGTTTTTT.

The gene calls are TRBV5-1 and TRBJ2-7, with 10 nucleotides matching TRBD2. The CDR3 has 14 residues. CDR1 is SGHRS, CDR2 YFSETQ, per germline. Trimming cost V 6 bases and J 3 bases; bases outside gene matches: 6. The CDR3 region is CASMRTSGDYEQYF. The CDR3 bases are TGCGCCAGCATGCGGACTAGCGGCGACTACGAGCAGTACTTC.

This clonotype was seen a single time. The J gene is TRBJ2-6, the V gene TRBV30; a weak D match, TRBD2 (5 bases). The CDR3 is made up of 14 amino acids. Germline CDR1 and CDR2: GTSNPN and SVGIG (reference sequence). Between the trimmed V and J ends, which lost 2 bases and 4 bases, there was a span of 9 bases. The CDR3, as DNA: TGTGCCTGGAGTATGGACTCCGGGGCCAACGTCCTGACTTTC. This sequence encodes CAWSMDSGANVLTF. Variable domain in full (rest from reference TRBV30 and TRBJ2-6): SQTIHQWPATLVQPVGSPLSLECTVEGTSNPNLYWYRQAAGRGLQLLFYSVGIGQISSEVPQNLSASRPQDRQFILSSKKLLLSDSGFYLCAWSMDSGANVLTFGAGSRLTVL.

The genes are TRBV4-1 and TRBJ2-2; D might be TRBD2 (6 bases). The CDR3 has 13 amino acids. V shed 6 bases and J shed 6 bases, with 11 bases lying between them. Germline V gene lookup returns CDR1 MGHRA and CDR2 YSYEKL. The CDR3 nucleotides are TGCGCCAGCAGGCGCAGGGAGGCCGGGGAGCTGTTTTTT. Encoded protein: CASRRREAGELFF.

In its sample, this clonotype was seen a few times. The chain couples TRBV4-1 to TRBJ2-5; 8 positions agree with TRBD2. J was trimmed by 1 base and V by 2 bases; bases with no gene match: 12. Looked up from germline, CDR1 is MGHRA and CDR2 is YSYEKL. There are 18 residues in the CDR3. CDR3 sequence: CASSQQGPSGRGQETQYF. As DNA, the CDR3 is TGCGCCAGCAGCCAACAGGGGCCATCCGGGAGGGGCCAAGAGACCCAGTACTTC.

The chain recombines TRBV24-1 with TRBJ2-2; weak D call: TRBD1 (5 bases). The germline gives CDR1 KGHDR, CDR2 SFDVKD. V was shortened by 5 bases and J by 5 bases, with 20 bases between the two germline ends. This CDR3 comprises 17 residues. The CDR3 loop is CATSANRAGSRTGELFF. CDR3 bases: TGTGCCACCAGTGCCAATCGGGCAGGGTCTCGTACCGGGGAGCTGTTTTTT.

The chain employs TRBV12-3 or TRBV12-4 and TRBJ1-1; D uncertain. The V gene lost 6 bases and the J gene lost 2 bases, with 19 bases spanning the gap. This CDR3 has 16 amino acids. CDR3 DNA sequence: TGTGCCAGCAGGCCAACGACGGGTGGACCAAACACTGAAGCTTTCTTT. It yields the protein CASRPTTGGPNTEAFF.

V usage is TRBV12-3 or TRBV12-4 and J usage is TRBJ2-3; weak D call: TRBD1 (6 bases). V lost 8 bases and J lost 2, with 17 bases in between. CDR3 length equals 15 residues. The CDR3 DNA is TGTGCCAGCTCAACCGACAGGCCCGTCACAGATACGCAGTATTTT. It yields the protein CASSTDRPVTDTQYF.

This chain joins TRBV4-1 and TRBJ1-1; D is unclear. CDR1 is MGHRA and CDR2 is YSYEKL in the germline V gene. Trimming removed 1 base from V and 10 bases from J, with 10 bases in between. The length of the CDR3 is 12 residues. CDR3 sequence reads: CASSQGLVGAFF. The CDR3 DNA reads as TGCGCCAGCAGCCAAGGCCTGGTTGGAGCTTTCTTT.

CDR3 DNA sequence: TGTGCCAGCAGCGTAAACTCGGTGGGAACCGGGGAGCTGTTTTTT. This codes for CASSVNSVGTGELFF. The chain has TRBV9 and TRBJ2-2; D is ambiguous. Trimming removed 1 base from V and 5 bases from J, with 12 bases in between. The length of the CDR3 is 15 residues. The V gene's germline CDR1 is SGDLS and CDR2 YYNGEE.

The genes are TRBV27 and TRBJ1-2; 9 nucleotides match TRBD1. The germline CDR1 and CDR2 sequences are MNHEY and SMNVEV (reference sequence). This CDR3 is 15 amino acids long. V dropped 2 bases and J dropped 1; count of bases not matched to a gene: 2. Here the CDR3 reads CASSLGTGINYGYTF. The CDR3 DNA reads TGTGCCAGCAGTTTAGGGACAGGGATTAACTATGGCTACACCTTC.

This clonotype was detected a few times. The rearrangement uses TRBV12-3 or TRBV12-4 and TRBJ2-7; 16 bases map to TRBD2. The V segment lost 6 bases and the J segment 7 bases; nucleotides outside the gene matches: 3. CDR3 length equals 14 residues. The CDR3 DNA follows: TGTGCCAGCAGGGGGACTAGCGGGAGGGTGGAGCAGTACTTC. The encoded protein is CASRGTSGRVEQYF.

The gene calls are TRBV6-2 or TRBV6-3 and TRBJ1-5; possible D gene TRBD1, 5 bases. CDR3 length: 16 amino acids. Trimming pared 0 bases from V and 2 bases from J, leaving 11 bases between. Looked up from germline, CDR1 is MNHEY and CDR2 is SVGEGT. CDR3: CASSYSHGAGNQPQHF. The CDR3 nucleotides read TGTGCCAGCAGTTACTCACACGGGGCGGGCAATCAGCCCCAGCATTTT.

This clonotype came up a few times. This sequence joins TRBV5-1 and TRBJ2-3; weak D call: TRBD1 (5 bases). Germline V gene data show CDR1 as SGHRS and CDR2 as YFSETQ. V lost 2 bases, J lost 1 base, and 14 bases lay in between. The CDR3 loop spans 16 amino acids. CDR3: CASSLIPLGGTDTQYF. For the CDR3, the DNA is TGCGCCAGCAGCTTAATCCCCCTAGGGGGCACAGATACGCAGTATTTT.

The chain has TRBV7-8 and TRBJ1-5; 9 nucleotides align to TRBD1. CDR1 and CDR2 from the germline V gene are SGHVS and FQNEAQ. CDR3 size: 15 residues. J was trimmed by 2 bases and V by 4 bases; bases with no gene match: 3. The chain's CDR3 is CASSWGQGGNQPQHF. The CDR3 DNA reads TGTGCCAGCAGCTGGGGACAGGGAGGCAATCAGCCCCAGCATTTT.

This clonotype was found many times. The rearrangement links TRBV7-9 to TRBJ2-2, with 8 bases that match TRBD2. The CDR3 totals 17 residues. Germline CDR1 SEHNR, CDR2 FQNEAQ (reference sequence). With 1 base clipped from V and 1 base from J, the junction kept 5 bases outside the gene matches. The CDR3: CASSLGLLAGNTGELFF. The CDR3 DNA follows: TGTGCCAGCAGCTTAGGACTGCTAGCGGGGAACACCGGGGAGCTGTTTTTT.

This clonotype was counted many times. The chain recombines TRBV5-1 with TRBJ2-7, with 7 bases matching TRBD2. J lost 3 bases, V lost 0 bases, and 0 bases had no gene match. The germline gives CDR1 SGHRS, CDR2 YFSETQ. There are 13 residues in the CDR3. The CDR3 loop reads CASSLERGYEQYF. The CDR3 DNA follows: TGCGCCAGCAGCTTGGAGCGGGGCTACGAGCAGTACTTC.

The genes are TRBV6-6 and TRBJ2-2; the D is unclear. This CDR3 has 14 residues. V lost 6 bases and J lost 7, with 15 bases in between. Looked up from germline, CDR1 is MNHNY and CDR2 is SVGAGI (reference sequence). The CDR3 is CASSPKVSSGELFF. CDR3 DNA sequence: TGTGCCAGCAGCCCAAAGGTTTCTAGCGGGGAGCTGTTTTTT.

V usage is TRBV7-8 and J usage is TRBJ1-2; possible D gene TRBD1, 6 bases. Per germline, CDR1 SGHVS and CDR2 FQNEAQ. The CDR3 spans 13 residues. V was shortened by 5 bases and J by 8 bases, with 15 bases between the two germline ends. CDR3 nucleotide sequence: TGTGCCAGCAGCAAGGGGGGGGCAGTCGGCTACACCTTC. Its translation is CASSKGGAVGYTF.